Detailed here is one TCR beta chain. Source study methods: Nucleated cell counts were estimated from reference gene primer amplification. Measured with immunoSEQ multiplex PCR; TCRdb has only the in-frame clones, and not every one. V, J and clone size are taken as reported in that table, and D and trimming were inferred from the DNA itself. The sample has about 120,000 clones, 80% to 90% seen once. There are 16 residues in the CDR3. Trimming took off 5 bases at V and 0 bases at J, with 15 bases between the two ends. Germline assignment: CDR1 MDHEN and CDR2 SYDVKM. The entry originates in a study of blood T cell repertoires in COVID-19. Across the whole study: Acute and convalescent COVID-19 samples came from the United States, Italy and Spain. T cells, B-cell-depleted T cells, or PBMCs supplied cDNA or gDNA.

The chain is built from TRBV28 and TRBJ2-3, with a weak D call TRBD2 (6 bases). Sample: peripheral blood. The sequence was obtained from a man between 65 and 80 years old with active or convalescent COVID-19. This chain's CDR3 is CASSLLLAQSTDTQYF. CDR3 in DNA: TGTGCCAGCAGTCTCTTACTAGCACAGAGCACAGATACGCAGTATTTT. Supplemented by reference TRBV28 and TRBJ2-3, the full variable domain reads DVKVTQSSRYLVKRTGEKVFLECVQDMDHENMFWYRQDPGLGLRLIYFSYDVKMKEKGDIPEGYSVSREKKERFSLILESASTNQTSMYLCASSLLLAQSTDTQYFGPGTRLTVL.